This passage covers 15 T cell receptor beta chains from one sample sequenced in a study of T cells after yellow fever vaccination. TCRdb re-called the 5' RACE reads with MiXCR, one entry per CDR3 protein. The repertoire holds 250,000 to 400,000 distinct CDR3 sequences, with 4.1% as singletons. Sequences were derived from PBMCs, sampled 5 days after the yellow fever booster vaccination. The receptors were sampled from a man aged 18 to 29 who received the YFV17D yellow fever vaccine.

This clonotype has a handful of counts. This sequence joins TRBV7-2 and TRBJ2-1, with no clear D. Trimming took 3 bases from V and 5 from J, leaving 2 bases between them. CDR3 size: 11 residues. Germline V CDR1 and CDR2: SGHTA, FQGNSA. The CDR3 is CASSFHNEQFF. The DNA of the CDR3 is TGTGCCAGCAGCTTTCACAATGAGCAGTTCTTC.

This clonotype was observed a few times. The CDR3 region is CASSETSGADTQYF. CDR3 coding DNA: TGTGCCAGCAGTGAGACTAGCGGGGCAGATACGCAGTATTTT. This sequence joins TRBV25-1 and TRBJ2-3; TRBD2 aligns across 11 bases. The CDR3 has 14 amino acids. Germline V CDR1 and CDR2: MGHDK, SYGVNS. Trimming cost V 3 bases and J 4 bases; bases outside gene matches: 0.

This clonotype was counted at least ten times. The rearrangement uses TRBV7-6 and TRBJ2-3; unclear D gene. Germline CDR1 reads SGHVS; CDR2 reads FNYEAQ. The length of the CDR3 is 17 residues. The ends were cut back, 1 base at V and 4 bases at J, with 18 bases in the middle. The CDR3 loop is CASSLDLASTLPDTQYF. CDR3 DNA sequence: TGTGCCAGCAGCTTAGACCTGGCGAGTACCCTGCCAGATACGCAGTATTTT.

In this sample, this clonotype turned up many times. This chain links TRBV4-1 with TRBJ2-3; D assignment may be TRBD1 or TRBD2 (5 bases each). Germline V gene sequence: CDR1 MGHRA, CDR2 YSYEKL. CDR3 length equals 13 residues. V lost 6 bases to trimming and J lost 4 bases, with 11 bases between them. As DNA, the CDR3 is TGCGCCAGCAGACTCCAGGGAGCAGATACGCAGTATTTT. Translating gives CASRLQGADTQYF.

This chain connects TRBV4-3 to TRBJ2-4, with D maybe TRBD1 (5 bases). The ends were cut back, 4 bases at V and 0 bases at J, with 10 bases in the middle. Germline values: CDR1 LGHNA, CDR2 YSLEER. This CDR3 spans 15 amino acids. DNA of the CDR3: TGCGCCAGCAGCCCGGACATAGGAGCCAAAAACATTCAGTACTTC. Encoded protein: CASSPDIGAKNIQYF.

This clonotype was seen at least ten times. J is TRBJ1-2 and V is TRBV15; 8 bases map to TRBD1. The CDR3 runs to 13 residues. V lost 0 bases to trimming and J lost 8 bases; unmatched junction nucleotides: 2. Germline CDR1 reads LNHNV; CDR2 reads YYDKDF (reference sequence). CDR3 amino acids: CATSREDRAGYTF. CDR3 DNA sequence: TGTGCCACCAGCAGAGAGGACAGGGCAGGCTACACCTTC.

The V call is TRBV3-1, the J call TRBJ2-1, with TRBD2 matching 7 bases. CDR3 length: 15 residues. CDR1 is LGHDT and CDR2 is YNNKEL in the germline V gene (reference sequence). The ends lost 4 bases at V and 6 bases at J; junction bases unmatched: 9. CDR3 in DNA: TGTGCCAGCAGCCCCCGGACTAGAGGGTTCAATGAGCAGTTCTTC. This codes for CASSPRTRGFNEQFF.

There are a few counts of this clonotype. This chain connects TRBV29-1 to TRBJ2-1, with TRBD2 identical over 8 bases. The germline V gene has CDR1 SQVTM and CDR2 ANQGSEA. The CDR3 covers 12 residues. V shed 4 bases and J 13 bases; nucleotides not matched to a gene: 9. CDR3 nucleotide sequence: TGCAGCGTTGTAAGTCGGGCGGGGGGCCAGTTCTTC. This encodes CSVVSRAGGQFF.

V usage is TRBV7-2 and J usage is TRBJ1-6; unclear D gene. V lost 5 bases, J lost 9 bases, and 8 bases lay in between. The CDR3 has 12 amino acids. Germline V gene data show CDR1 as SGHTA and CDR2 as FQGNSA. Here the CDR3 DNA reads TGTGCCAGCAGCCCAGATAGTTCACCCCTCCACTTT. Its translation: CASSPDSSPLHF.

The rearrangement joins TRBV4-1 to TRBJ1-5; D is possibly TRBD1 (5 bases). Germline V gene sequence: CDR1 MGHRA, CDR2 YSYEKL. V lost 6 bases to trimming and J lost 0 bases, with 12 bases between them. The CDR3 length is 15 residues. CDR3 residues: CASRLGLHSNQPQHF. Here the CDR3 DNA reads TGCGCCAGCAGACTGGGACTCCATAGCAATCAGCCCCAGCATTTT.

V gene TRBV18 combines with J gene TRBJ1-1; the D is unclear. From germline, CDR1 is KGHSH and CDR2 LQKENI. This CDR3 comprises 13 residues. Trimming removed 2 bases from V and 4 bases from J, with 8 bases in between. The CDR3 DNA reads TGTGCCAGCTCACCAAGAAGCGGCACTGAAGCTTTCTTT. Amino acids: CASSPRSGTEAFF.

In its sample, this clonotype was seen many times. This rearrangement joins TRBV20-1 to TRBJ2-7, with no clear D. This CDR3 is 15 amino acids long. CDR1 and CDR2 from the germline V gene are DFQATT and SNEGSKA (reference sequence). V dropped 0 bases and J dropped 5 bases, with 17 bases sitting between them. The CDR3 loop is CSARDRIDRDDEQYF. For the CDR3, the DNA is TGCAGTGCTAGAGATCGGATAGACCGTGACGACGAGCAGTACTTC.

The V call is TRBV11-2, the J call TRBJ1-1; maybe TRBD1 (6 bases). The CDR3 consists of 13 residues. Trimming removed 6 bases from V and 1 base from J, with 9 bases in between. Per germline, CDR1 SGHAT and CDR2 FQNNGV. CDR3 loop: CASRQQGNTEAFF. CDR3 coding DNA: TGTGCCAGCAGACAACAGGGGAACACTGAAGCTTTCTTT.

This clonotype was found a few times. V usage is TRBV5-1 and J usage is TRBJ1-1; the D gene is possibly TRBD1 (5 bases). Per germline, CDR1 SGHRS and CDR2 YFSETQ. CDR3 length equals 16 residues. V gave up 0 bases and J gave up 3 bases, with 15 bases separating them. This CDR3 is CASSLGVGGSDTEAFF. CDR3 DNA: TGCGCCAGCAGCTTGGGGGTCGGGGGATCGGACACTGAAGCTTTCTTT.

This clonotype occurred a few times. The chain carries TRBV18 and TRBJ1-4, with unresolved D. The germline CDR1 and CDR2 sequences are KGHSH and LQKENI. The CDR3 contains 17 residues. V was pared by 2 bases and J by 0 bases, with 13 bases between. The CDR3 protein is CASSPMSGFATNEKLFF. The CDR3 bases are TGTGCCAGCTCACCAATGTCGGGATTTGCAACTAATGAAAAACTGTTTTTT.